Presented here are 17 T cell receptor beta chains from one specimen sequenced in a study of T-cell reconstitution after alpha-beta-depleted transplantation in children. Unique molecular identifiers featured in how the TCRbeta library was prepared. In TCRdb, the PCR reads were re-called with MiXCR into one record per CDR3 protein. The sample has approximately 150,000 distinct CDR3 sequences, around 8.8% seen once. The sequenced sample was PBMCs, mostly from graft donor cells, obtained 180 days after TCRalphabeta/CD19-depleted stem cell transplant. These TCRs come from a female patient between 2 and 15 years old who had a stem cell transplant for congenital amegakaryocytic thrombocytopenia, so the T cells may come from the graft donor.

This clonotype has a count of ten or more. CDR3 bases: TGCGCCAGCCTGAAGACGGCGGGCGACACCGGGGAGCTGTTTTTT. Translation gives CASLKTAGDTGELFF. J is TRBJ2-2 and V is TRBV5-1, with D tentatively TRBD2 (5 bases). Per the germline V gene, CDR1 is SGHRS and CDR2 is YFSETQ. The CDR3 is 15 amino acids. Trimming left V 7 bases short and J 3 bases short, with 16 bases between.

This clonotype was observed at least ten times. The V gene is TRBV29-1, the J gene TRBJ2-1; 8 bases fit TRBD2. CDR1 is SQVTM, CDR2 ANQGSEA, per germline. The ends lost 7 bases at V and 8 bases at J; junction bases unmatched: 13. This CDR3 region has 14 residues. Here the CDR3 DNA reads TGCAGCGGCGGGGGGCGGGACTCAAGTTATGAGCAGTTCTTC. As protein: CSGGGRDSSYEQFF.

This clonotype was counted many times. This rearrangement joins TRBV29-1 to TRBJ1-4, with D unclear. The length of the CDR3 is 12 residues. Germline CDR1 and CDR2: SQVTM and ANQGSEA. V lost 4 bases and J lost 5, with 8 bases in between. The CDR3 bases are TGCAGCGTTGTAAACCAAAATGAAAAACTGTTTTTT. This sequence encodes CSVVNQNEKLFF.

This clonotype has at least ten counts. CDR3 in DNA: TGTGCCAGCGGGCGGGAGCCTGGACGAGAGACCCAGTACTTC. Translated: CASGREPGRETQYF. The chain links TRBV2 to TRBJ2-5; 7 bases fit TRBD2. CDR1 is SNHLY and CDR2 is FYNNEI in the germline V gene. This CDR3 region has 14 residues. J gave up 4 bases and V 8 bases, and 10 bases lay outside the gene matches.

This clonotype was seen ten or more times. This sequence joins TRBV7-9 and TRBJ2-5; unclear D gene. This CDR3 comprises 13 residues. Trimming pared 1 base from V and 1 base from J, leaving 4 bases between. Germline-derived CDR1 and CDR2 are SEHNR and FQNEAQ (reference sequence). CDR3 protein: CASSLVFQETQYF. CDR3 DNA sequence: TGTGCCAGCAGCTTAGTCTTCCAAGAGACCCAGTACTTC.

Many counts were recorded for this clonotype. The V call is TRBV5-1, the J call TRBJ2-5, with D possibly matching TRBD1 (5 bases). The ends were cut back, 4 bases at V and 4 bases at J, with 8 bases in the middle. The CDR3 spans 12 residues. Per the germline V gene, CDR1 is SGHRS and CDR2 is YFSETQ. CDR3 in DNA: TGCGCCAGCAGCCGGCAGGGAGAGACCCAGTACTTC. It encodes CASSRQGETQYF.

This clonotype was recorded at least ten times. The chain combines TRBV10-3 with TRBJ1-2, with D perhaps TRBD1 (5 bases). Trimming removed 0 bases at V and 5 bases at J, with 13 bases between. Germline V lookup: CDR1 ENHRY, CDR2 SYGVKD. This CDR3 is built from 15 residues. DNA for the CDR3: TGTGCCATCAGTGAGTCAGGGACTTTCCGATATGGCTACACCTTC. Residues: CAISESGTFRYGYTF.

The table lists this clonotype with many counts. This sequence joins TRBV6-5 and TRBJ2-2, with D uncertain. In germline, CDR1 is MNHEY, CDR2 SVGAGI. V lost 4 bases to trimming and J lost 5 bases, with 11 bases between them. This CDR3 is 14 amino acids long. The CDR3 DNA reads TGTGCCAGCAGTTCGTCGGCACGGACCGGGGAGCTGTTTTTT. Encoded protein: CASSSSARTGELFF.

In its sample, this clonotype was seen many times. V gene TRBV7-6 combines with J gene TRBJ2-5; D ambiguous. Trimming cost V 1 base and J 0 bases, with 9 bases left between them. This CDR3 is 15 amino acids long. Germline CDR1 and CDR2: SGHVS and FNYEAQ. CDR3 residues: CASSLEGPYQETQYF. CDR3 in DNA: TGTGCCAGCAGCTTAGAGGGCCCTTACCAAGAGACCCAGTACTTC.

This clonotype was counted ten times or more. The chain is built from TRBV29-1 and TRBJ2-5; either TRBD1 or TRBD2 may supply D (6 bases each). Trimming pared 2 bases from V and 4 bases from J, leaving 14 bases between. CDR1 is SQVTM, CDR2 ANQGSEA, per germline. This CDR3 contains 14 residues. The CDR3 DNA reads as TGCAGCGTTGAAAGCCGGGGGCGAGGAGAGACCCAGTACTTC. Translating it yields CSVESRGRGETQYF. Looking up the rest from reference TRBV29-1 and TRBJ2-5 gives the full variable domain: SAVISQKPSRDICQRGTSLTIQCQVDSQVTMMFWYRQQPGQSLTLIATANQGSEATYESGFVIDKFPISRPNLTFSTLTVSNMSPEDSSIYLCSVESRGRGETQYFGPGTRLLVL.

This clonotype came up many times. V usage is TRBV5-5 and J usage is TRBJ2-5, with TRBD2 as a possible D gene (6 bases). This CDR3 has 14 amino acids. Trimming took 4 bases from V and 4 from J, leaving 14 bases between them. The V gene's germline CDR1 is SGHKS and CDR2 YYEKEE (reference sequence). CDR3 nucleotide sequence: TGTGCCAGCAGCCGGGAGACAGAGCGAGAGACCCAGTACTTC. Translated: CASSRETERETQYF.

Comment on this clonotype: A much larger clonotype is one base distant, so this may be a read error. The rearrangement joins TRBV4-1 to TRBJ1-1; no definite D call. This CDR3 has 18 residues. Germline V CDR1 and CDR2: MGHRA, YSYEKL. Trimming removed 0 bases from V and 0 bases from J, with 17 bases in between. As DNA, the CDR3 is TGCGCCAGCAGCCAAGATGGACGGCGCGGCCGGATGAACACTGAAGCTTTCTTT. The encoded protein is CASSQDGRRGRMNTEAFF.

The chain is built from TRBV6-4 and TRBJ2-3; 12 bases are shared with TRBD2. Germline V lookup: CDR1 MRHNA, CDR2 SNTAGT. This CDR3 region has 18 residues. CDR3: CTLSAGLAGTIGTDTQYF. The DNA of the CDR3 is TGTACCCTCAGTGCGGGACTAGCGGGCACCATTGGGACAGATACGCAGTATTTT.

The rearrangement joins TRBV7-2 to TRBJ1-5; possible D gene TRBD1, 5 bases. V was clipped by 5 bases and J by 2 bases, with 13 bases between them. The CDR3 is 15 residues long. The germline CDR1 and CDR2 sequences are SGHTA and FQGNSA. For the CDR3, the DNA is TGTGCCAGCAGCCTCCGTCGGGACCGCAATCAGCCCCAGCATTTT. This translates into CASSLRRDRNQPQHF. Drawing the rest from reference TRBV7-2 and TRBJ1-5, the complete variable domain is GAGVSQSPSNKVTEKGKDVELRCDPISGHTALYWYRQSLGQGLEFLIYFQGNSAPDKSGLPSDRFSAERTGGSVSTLTIQRTQQEDSAVYLCASSLRRDRNQPQHFGDGTRLSIL.

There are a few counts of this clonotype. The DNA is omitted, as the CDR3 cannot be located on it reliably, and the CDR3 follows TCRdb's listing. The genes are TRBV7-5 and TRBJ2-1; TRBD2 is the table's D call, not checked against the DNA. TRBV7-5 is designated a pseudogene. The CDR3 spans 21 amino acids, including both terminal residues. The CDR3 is CISVPEVGTTSGKSSYNEQFF.

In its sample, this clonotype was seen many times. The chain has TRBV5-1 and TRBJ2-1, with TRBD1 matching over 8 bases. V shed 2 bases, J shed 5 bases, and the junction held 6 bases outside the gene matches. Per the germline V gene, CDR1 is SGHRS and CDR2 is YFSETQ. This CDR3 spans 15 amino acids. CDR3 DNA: TGCGCCAGCAGCTTCCGGGACAGGCATAACAATGAGCAGTTCTTC. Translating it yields CASSFRDRHNNEQFF.

The CDR3: CASSKAGGRGLNDYTF. The CDR3 region has the DNA TGTGCCAGCAGCAAAGCAGGTGGCAGGGGGCTTAATGACTACACCTTC. The chain couples TRBV12-3 or TRBV12-4 to TRBJ1-2, with TRBD1 identical over 8 bases. Trimming took 6 bases from V and 10 from J; bases not matched to a gene: 19. This CDR3 has 16 amino acids.